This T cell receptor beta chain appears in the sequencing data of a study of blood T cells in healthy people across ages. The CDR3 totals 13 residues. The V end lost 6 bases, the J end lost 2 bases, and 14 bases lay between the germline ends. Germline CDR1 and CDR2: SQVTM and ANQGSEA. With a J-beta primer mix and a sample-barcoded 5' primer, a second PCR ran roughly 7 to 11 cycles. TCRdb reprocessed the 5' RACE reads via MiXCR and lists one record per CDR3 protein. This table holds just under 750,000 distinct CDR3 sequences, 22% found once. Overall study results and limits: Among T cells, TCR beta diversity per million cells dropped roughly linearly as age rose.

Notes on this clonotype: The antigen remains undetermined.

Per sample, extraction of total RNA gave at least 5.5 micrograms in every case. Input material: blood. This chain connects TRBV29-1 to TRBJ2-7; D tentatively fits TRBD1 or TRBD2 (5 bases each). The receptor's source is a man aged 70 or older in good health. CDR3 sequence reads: CSVDGDGTYEQYF. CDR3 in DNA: TGCAGCGTCGACGGGGACGGAACCTACGAGCAGTACTTC.